This TCR beta chain was captured by sequencing in a study of monozygotic twins with inflammatory bowel disease. Study-wide results and limits: Discordant twins had repertoire similarity that did not differ from that of concordant twins, possibly from limited power. Especially with disease activity, IBD patients had fewer clonotypes in common with others than healthy twins did.

Concerning this clonotype itself: The antigen remains undetermined.

Per the germline V gene, CDR1 is SGHTA and CDR2 is FQGNSA. The CDR3 is made up of 16 amino acids. In preparing each TCR library, 3500 ng of total RNA was used. cDNA was made in eight separate reactions per sample. TCRdb reanalyzed the 5' RACE reads, giving one entry per CDR3 protein sequence and no DNA. The sample data list 150,000 to 200,000 distinct CDR3 sequences. V gene TRBV7-2 combines with J gene TRBJ1-1; the D gene TCRdb calls, TRBD1, cannot be checked with no DNA. The sequence was collected from a human donor with ulcerative colitis or Crohn's disease, or a healthy co-twin of an affected twin (not recorded which). The sequenced material came from blood. The CDR3 sequence: CASSNPGHLSNTEAFF.